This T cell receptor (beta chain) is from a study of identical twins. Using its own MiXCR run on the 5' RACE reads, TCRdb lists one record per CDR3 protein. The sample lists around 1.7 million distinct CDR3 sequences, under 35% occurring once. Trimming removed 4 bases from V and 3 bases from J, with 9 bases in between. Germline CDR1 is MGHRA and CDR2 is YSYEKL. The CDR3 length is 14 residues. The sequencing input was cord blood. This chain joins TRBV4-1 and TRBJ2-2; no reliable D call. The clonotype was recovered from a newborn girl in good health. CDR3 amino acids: CASSRNRYTGELFF. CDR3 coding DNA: TGCGCCAGCAGCCGCAACCGTTACACCGGGGAGCTGTTTTTT.